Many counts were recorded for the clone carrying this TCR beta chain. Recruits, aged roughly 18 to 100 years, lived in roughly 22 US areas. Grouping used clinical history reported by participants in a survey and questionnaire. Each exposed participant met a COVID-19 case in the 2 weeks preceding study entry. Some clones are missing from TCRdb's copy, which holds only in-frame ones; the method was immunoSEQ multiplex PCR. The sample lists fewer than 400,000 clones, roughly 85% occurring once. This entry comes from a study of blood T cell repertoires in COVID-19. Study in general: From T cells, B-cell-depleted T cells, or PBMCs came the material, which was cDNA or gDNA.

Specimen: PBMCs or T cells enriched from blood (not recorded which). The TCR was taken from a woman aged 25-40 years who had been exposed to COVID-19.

CDR3: CASSSTGGADQPQHF. CDR3 coding DNA: TGTGCCAGCAGTAGCACAGGGGGCGCCGATCAGCCCCAGCATTTT. The chain combines TRBV2 with TRBJ1-5, with TRBD1 matching 9 bases. Looked up from germline, CDR1 is SNHLY and CDR2 is FYNNEI. V lost 5 bases to trimming and J lost 5 bases; unmatched junction nucleotides: 7. The CDR3 is 15 residues long.